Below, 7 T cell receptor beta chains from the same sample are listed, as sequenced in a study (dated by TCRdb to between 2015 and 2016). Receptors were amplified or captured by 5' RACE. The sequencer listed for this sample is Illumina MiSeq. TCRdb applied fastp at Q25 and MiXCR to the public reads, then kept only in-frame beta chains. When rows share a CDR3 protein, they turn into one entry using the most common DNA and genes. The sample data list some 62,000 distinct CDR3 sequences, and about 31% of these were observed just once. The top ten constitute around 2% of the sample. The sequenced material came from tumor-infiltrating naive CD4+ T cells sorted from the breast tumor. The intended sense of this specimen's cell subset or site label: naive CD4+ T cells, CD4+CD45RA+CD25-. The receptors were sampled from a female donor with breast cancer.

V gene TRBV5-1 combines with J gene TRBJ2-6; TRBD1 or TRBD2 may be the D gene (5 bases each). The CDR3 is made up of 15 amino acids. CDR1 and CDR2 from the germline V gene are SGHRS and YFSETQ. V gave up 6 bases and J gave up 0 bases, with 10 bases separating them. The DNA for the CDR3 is TGCGCCAGCAACTGGGACCTCTCTGGGGCCAACGTCCTGACTTTC. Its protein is CASNWDLSGANVLTF.

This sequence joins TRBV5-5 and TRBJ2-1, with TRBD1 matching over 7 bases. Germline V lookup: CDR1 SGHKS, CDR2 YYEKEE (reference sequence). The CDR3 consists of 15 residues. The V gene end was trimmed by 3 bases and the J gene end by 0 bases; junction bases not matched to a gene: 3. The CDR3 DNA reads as TGTGCCAGCAGCTGGGACAGCAGCTCCTACAATGAGCAGTTCTTC. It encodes CASSWDSSSYNEQFF.

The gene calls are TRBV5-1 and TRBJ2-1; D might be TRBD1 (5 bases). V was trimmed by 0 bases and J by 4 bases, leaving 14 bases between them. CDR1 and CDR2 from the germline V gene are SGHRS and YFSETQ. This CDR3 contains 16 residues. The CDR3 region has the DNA TGCGCCAGCAGCTTGGGCCCGCAGGGCCTGTACAATGAGCAGTTCTTC. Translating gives CASSLGPQGLYNEQFF.

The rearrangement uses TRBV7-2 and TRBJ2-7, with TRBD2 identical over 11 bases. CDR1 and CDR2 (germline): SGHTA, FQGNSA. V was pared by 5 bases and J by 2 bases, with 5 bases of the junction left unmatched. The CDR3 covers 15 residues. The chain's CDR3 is CASSVGTSGAYEQYF. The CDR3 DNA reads TGTGCCAGCAGCGTAGGGACTAGCGGAGCCTACGAGCAGTACTTC.

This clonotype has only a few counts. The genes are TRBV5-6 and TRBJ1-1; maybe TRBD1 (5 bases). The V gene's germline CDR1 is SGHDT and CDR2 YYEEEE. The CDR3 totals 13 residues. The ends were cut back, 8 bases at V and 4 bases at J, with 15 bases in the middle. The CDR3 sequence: CASTLTGGTEAFF. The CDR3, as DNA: TGTGCCAGTACGCTAACGGGGGGCACTGAAGCTTTCTTT.

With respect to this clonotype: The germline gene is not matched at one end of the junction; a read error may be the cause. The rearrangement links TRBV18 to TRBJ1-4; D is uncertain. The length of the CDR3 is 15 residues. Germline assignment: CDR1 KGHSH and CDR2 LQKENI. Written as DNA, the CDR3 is TGTGCCGGCTCACCACCGGAGGGATATCGTGAAAAACTGTTTTTT. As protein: CAGSPPEGYREKLFF.

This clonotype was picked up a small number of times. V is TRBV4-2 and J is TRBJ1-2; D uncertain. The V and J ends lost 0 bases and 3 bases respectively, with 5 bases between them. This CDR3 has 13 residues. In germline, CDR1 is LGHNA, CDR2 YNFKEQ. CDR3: CASSQELDYGYTF. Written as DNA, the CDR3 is TGTGCCAGCAGCCAAGAGCTAGACTATGGCTACACCTTC.